This T cell receptor beta chain was found in a study of Ad26.COV2.S vaccination and SARS-CoV-2 variants. The germline gives CDR1 SGDLS, CDR2 YYNGEE. CDR3 length: 14 residues. V dropped 4 bases and J dropped 6 bases, with 14 bases sitting between them. Method: immunoSEQ multiplex PCR; TCRdb's copy keeps in-frame clones and lacks some. Of 430,000 or so clones listed, about 91% are singletons. Treatment noted: 19 received Ad26.COV2.S at low or high dose, single or two shots; about five received placebo; per-sample allocation not given. Vaccine and placebo recipients were sampled on day 63 after the first injection.

The sequencing here drew on peripheral blood, taken in a trial of Ad26.COV2.S vaccine versus placebo. The V gene is TRBV9, the J gene TRBJ2-1; D gene uncertain. This receptor was obtained from a person between 18 and 60 years old who received the Ad26.COV2.S COVID-19 vaccine or a placebo. The CDR3 sequence is CASSQGPPSNEQFF. CDR3 nucleotides: TGTGCCAGCAGCCAAGGTCCCCCAAGCAATGAGCAGTTCTTC.